Listed below are T cell receptor beta chains from one sample, sequenced in a study of blood T cells in healthy people across ages. TCRdb fed the 5' RACE reads into MiXCR, producing one record per CDR3 protein. The data contain about 1,500,000 distinct CDR3 sequences, approximately 30% of them singletons. The sequencing input was blood. Receptors originate from a woman in her twenties or thirties in good health. Each CDR3 is given with its conserved first and last residue. D genes are given only for firm matches. The size field is filled for only some rows; it gives once, few, many or a size class.

d_gene: TRBD1
j_gene: TRBJ1-6
abundance: few
v_gene: TRBV20-1
CDR3nt: TGCAGTGCAGTGGACAGGGCAGGCTATAATTCACCCCTCCACTTT
CDR3aa: CSAVDRAGYNSPLHF

d_gene: TRBD2
j_gene: TRBJ2-5
abundance: many
v_gene: TRBV28
CDR3nt: TGTGCCAGCAGTTCTATAGCGGGGGGCTTGGAGACCCAGTACTTC
CDR3aa: CASSSIAGGLETQYF

d_gene: TRBD1
j_gene: TRBJ2-1
abundance: few
v_gene: TRBV24-1
CDR3nt: TGTGCCACCAGTGATGACAGGGGGAATGAGCAGTTCTTC
CDR3aa: CATSDDRGNEQFF

d_gene: .
j_gene: TRBJ1-1
abundance: .
v_gene: TRBV7-9
CDR3nt: TGTGCCAGCAGCCCCGACGGCGGAGGACCTTTCTTT
CDR3aa: CASSPDGGGPFF

d_gene: TRBD1
j_gene: TRBJ2-1
abundance: .
v_gene: TRBV29-1
CDR3nt: TGCAGCGTAGACCGGGACAGCGGCCCCTACAATGAGCAGTTCTTC
CDR3aa: CSVDRDSGPYNEQFF

d_gene: .
j_gene: TRBJ2-7
abundance: many
v_gene: TRBV7-2
CDR3nt: TGTGCCAGCAGCTTAGCCCCCGGGAGCTCCTACGAGCAGTACTTC
CDR3aa: CASSLAPGSSYEQYF

d_gene: TRBD1
j_gene: TRBJ1-5
abundance: few
v_gene: TRBV10-2
CDR3nt: TGCGCCAGCTGGAAGGACAGGTTTAGCAATCAGCCCCAGCATTTT
CDR3aa: CASWKDRFSNQPQHF

d_gene: TRBD1
j_gene: TRBJ2-7
abundance: once
v_gene: TRBV28
CDR3nt: TGTGCCAGCACGGAGCCGGGACAGGGGACCGGGCAGTACTTC
CDR3aa: CASTEPGQGTGQYF

d_gene: TRBD1
j_gene: TRBJ2-7
abundance: .
v_gene: TRBV2
CDR3nt: TGTGCCAGCGACCGGGACAGGGTTGACAATGAGCAGTACTTC
CDR3aa: CASDRDRVDNEQYF

d_gene: .
j_gene: TRBJ2-1
abundance: .
v_gene: TRBV5-1
CDR3nt: TGCGCCAGCAGCGAAAGCGGTTTCTACAATGAGCAGTTCTTC
CDR3aa: CASSESGFYNEQFF

d_gene: .
j_gene: TRBJ1-4
abundance: .
v_gene: TRBV29-1
CDR3nt: TGCAGCGCCGCTGGGGGGGGAGTTGGTGAAAAACTGTTTTTT
CDR3aa: CSAAGGGVGEKLFF

d_gene: .
j_gene: TRBJ2-7
abundance: few
v_gene: TRBV4-2
CDR3nt: TGTGCCAGCAGCCCCCCGGACCCCTACGAGCAGTACTTC
CDR3aa: CASSPPDPYEQYF

d_gene: .
j_gene: TRBJ2-3
abundance: many
v_gene: TRBV28
CDR3nt: TGTGCCAGCAGTTCACGGAGGGGATGGGATACGCAGTATTTT
CDR3aa: CASSSRRGWDTQYF

d_gene: .
j_gene: TRBJ2-7
abundance: few
v_gene: TRBV4-2
CDR3nt: TGTGCCAGCAGCCAAGAGCCGGGTAGCTCCTACGAGCAGTACTTC
CDR3aa: CASSQEPGSSYEQYF

d_gene: TRBD2
j_gene: TRBJ2-3
abundance: once
v_gene: TRBV20-1
CDR3nt: TGCAGTGCTCTCAAACTAGCGGCCACAGATACGCAGTATTTT
CDR3aa: CSALKLAATDTQYF

d_gene: .
j_gene: TRBJ2-1
abundance: .
v_gene: TRBV27
CDR3nt: TGTGCCTGCAGTTTGACGCGCCTCAATGAGCAGTTCTTC
CDR3aa: CACSLTRLNEQFF

d_gene: .
j_gene: TRBJ2-7
abundance: once
v_gene: TRBV6-2/TRBV6-3
CDR3nt: TGTGCCAGCAGTTACTCCGTCGATCTTCCTATGAGGCAGTACTTC
CDR3aa: CASSYSVDLPMRQYF

d_gene: .
j_gene: TRBJ1-2
abundance: .
v_gene: TRBV25-1
CDR3nt: TGTGCCAGCAGTGATTGGGGGAACTATGGCTACACCTTC
CDR3aa: CASSDWGNYGYTF

d_gene: .
j_gene: TRBJ2-7
abundance: many
v_gene: TRBV5-5
CDR3nt: TGTGCCAGCATAACCCAAACCTACGAGCAGTACTTC
CDR3aa: CASITQTYEQYF

d_gene: TRBD1
j_gene: TRBJ1-1
abundance: few
v_gene: TRBV12-3/TRBV12-4
CDR3nt: TGTGCCAGCAGTTTAGTCTTTGGGGCAGGGGGCGAAAAAGCTTTCTTT
CDR3aa: CASSLVFGAGGEKAFF

d_gene: .
j_gene: TRBJ2-7
abundance: .
v_gene: TRBV7-3
CDR3nt: TGTGCCAGCAGCTTAACCCGGGCTAGCTCCTACGAGCGGTACTTC
CDR3aa: CASSLTRASSYERYF

d_gene: .
j_gene: TRBJ2-7
abundance: few
v_gene: TRBV27
CDR3nt: TGTGCCAGCAGTGAGGTTGGAGGGTACGAGCAGTACTTC
CDR3aa: CASSEVGGYEQYF

d_gene: TRBD1
j_gene: TRBJ1-1
abundance: few
v_gene: TRBV20-1
CDR3nt: TGCAGTGCTAGAGATCCTAGGACAGGGCCCACTGAAGCTTTCTTT
CDR3aa: CSARDPRTGPTEAFF

d_gene: .
j_gene: TRBJ2-7
abundance: few
v_gene: TRBV7-3
CDR3nt: TGTGCTAGCAGCTTAAACGGGGGCCACGGCGAGCAGTACTTC
CDR3aa: CASSLNGGHGEQYF

d_gene: TRBD2
j_gene: TRBJ2-4
abundance: few
v_gene: TRBV20-1
CDR3nt: TGCAGTGCTAGGGGGACTAGCGGGTTAGCCAAAAACATTCAGTACTTC
CDR3aa: CSARGTSGLAKNIQYF

d_gene: TRBD2
j_gene: TRBJ2-3
abundance: .
v_gene: TRBV4-1
CDR3nt: TGCGCCAGCAGCCGAGAAGGGCGAGCGGGAGTAACAGATACGCAGTATTTT
CDR3aa: CASSREGRAGVTDTQYF

d_gene: .
j_gene: TRBJ1-6
abundance: .
v_gene: TRBV16
CDR3nt: TGTGCCAGCAGCCAATGGCAAGGCAGTGATTCACCCCTCCACTTT
CDR3aa: CASSQWQGSDSPLHF

d_gene: .
j_gene: TRBJ2-5
abundance: .
v_gene: TRBV7-9
CDR3nt: TGTGCCAGCAGCCCTCCCCATGGGGAAGAGACCCAGTACTTC
CDR3aa: CASSPPHGEETQYF

d_gene: TRBD2
j_gene: TRBJ2-1
abundance: .
v_gene: TRBV4-1
CDR3nt: TGCGCCAGCAGCCAACCAGCCGGGACTAGCGGGGGGGTCAATGAGCAGTTCTTC
CDR3aa: CASSQPAGTSGGVNEQFF

d_gene: TRBD1
j_gene: TRBJ1-1
abundance: .
v_gene: TRBV11-2
CDR3nt: TGTGCCAGCAGCAAAACCCTGGGACAGGGGGCTGGGGTGGGTGAAGCTTTCTTT
CDR3aa: CASSKTLGQGAGVGEAFF

d_gene: .
j_gene: TRBJ1-5
abundance: few
v_gene: TRBV20-1
CDR3nt: TGCAGTGCTAGTAGTAGGGGCAATCAGCCCCAGCATTTT
CDR3aa: CSASSRGNQPQHF

d_gene: TRBD1
j_gene: TRBJ2-7
abundance: many
v_gene: TRBV5-1
CDR3nt: TGCGCCAGCAGCTCAGGGACAGTGTCTGACGAGCAGTACTTC
CDR3aa: CASSSGTVSDEQYF

d_gene: .
j_gene: TRBJ1-6
abundance: many
v_gene: TRBV28
CDR3nt: TGTGCCAGCAGTTTGATCCAAAATAATTCACCCCTCCACTTT
CDR3aa: CASSLIQNNSPLHF

d_gene: .
j_gene: TRBJ1-5
abundance: .
v_gene: TRBV6-1
CDR3nt: TGTGCCAGCAGTGGTAGGGGGTCAACGAGCAATCAGCCCCAGCATTTT
CDR3aa: CASSGRGSTSNQPQHF

d_gene: .
j_gene: TRBJ2-5
abundance: many
v_gene: TRBV10-3
CDR3nt: TGTGCCACCCAAAGCGCCGGGGAAGAGACCCAGTACTTC
CDR3aa: CATQSAGEETQYF

d_gene: .
j_gene: TRBJ2-5
abundance: .
v_gene: TRBV11-2
CDR3nt: TGTGCCAGCAGCTCCCTAAGCGGGCGGGGGACCCAGTACTTC
CDR3aa: CASSSLSGRGTQYF

d_gene: .
j_gene: TRBJ2-5
abundance: many
v_gene: TRBV20-1
CDR3nt: TGCAGTGCTAGAGTTCCAGACAGGACCCCCCAAGAGACCCAGTACTTC
CDR3aa: CSARVPDRTPQETQYF

d_gene: .
j_gene: TRBJ1-2
abundance: .
v_gene: TRBV2
CDR3nt: TGTGCCAGCGGCTTATTAAACTATGGCTACACCTTC
CDR3aa: CASGLLNYGYTF

d_gene: .
j_gene: TRBJ2-2
abundance: .
v_gene: TRBV9
CDR3nt: TGTGCCAGCAGCGTGACAGGTCAGGGGTCCGGGGAGCTGTTTTTT
CDR3aa: CASSVTGQGSGELFF

d_gene: .
j_gene: TRBJ2-3
abundance: .
v_gene: TRBV14
CDR3nt: TGTGCCAGCAGCCAAGGGACCCTAAGCACAGATACGCAGTATTTT
CDR3aa: CASSQGTLSTDTQYF

d_gene: TRBD2
j_gene: TRBJ2-1
abundance: few
v_gene: TRBV7-9
CDR3nt: TGTGCCAGCAGCTTAAGGTTGGCTAGCGGGGGATACAATGAGCAGTTCTTC
CDR3aa: CASSLRLASGGYNEQFF